The 25 T cell receptor beta chains in this list originate from one sample, sequenced in a study of cytomegalovirus exposure and HLA in healthy donors. The PCR used 60 Vbeta and 13 Jbeta primers. Profiled with immunoSEQ multiplex PCR; TCRdb holds only in-frame clones, not every one. The sample contains 150,000 to 200,000 clones, roughly four fifths of which appear only once. Sample: PBMCs. The receptors derive from a man aged 18-30 years in good health and CMV-seronegative.

V usage is TRBV2 and J usage is TRBJ1-1; D unclear. Trimming cost V 5 bases and J 4 bases, with 20 bases left between them. The CDR3 sequence is 16 residues long. The germline CDR1 and CDR2 sequences are SNHLY and FYNNEI. In DNA form, the CDR3 reads TGTGCCAGCAGTAAAGGCCTATTTGCTCGAGGCACTGAAGCTTTCTTT. Translated: CASSKGLFARGTEAFF. The full variable domain, rest sourced from reference TRBV2 and TRBJ1-1, is EPEVTQTPSHQVTQMGQEVILRCVPISNHLYFYWYRQILGQKVEFLVSFYNNEISEKSEIFDDQFSVERPDGSNFTLKIRSTKLEDSAMYFCASSKGLFARGTEAFFGQGTRLTVV.

V is TRBV9 and J is TRBJ2-2; 7 nucleotides agree with TRBD1. The length of the CDR3 is 15 residues. Germline loops: CDR1 SGDLS, CDR2 YYNGEE. Germline trimming cut 0 bases from V and 1 base from J; bases unmatched to any gene: 0. In nucleotides, the CDR3 is TGTGCCAGCAGCGTAGGACAGGGGAACACCGGGGAGCTGTTTTTT. Protein sequence: CASSVGQGNTGELFF. Combining the CDR3 with reference TRBV9 and TRBJ2-2 gives the whole variable domain DSGVTQTPKHLITATGQRVTLRCSPRSGDLSVYWYQQSLDQGLQFLIQYYNGEERAKGNILERFSAQQFPDLHSELNLSSLELGDSALYFCASSVGQGNTGELFFGEGSRLTVL.

The chain couples TRBV10-3 to TRBJ2-7, with D tentatively TRBD2 (5 bases). The germline gives CDR1 ENHRY, CDR2 SYGVKD. With 6 bases removed from V and 2 bases from J, the gap between germline ends came to 14 bases. The CDR3 is 14 residues long. The CDR3 DNA is TGTGCCATCAGACCGGGGAAAGAACCCTACGAGCAGTACTTC. Amino acid sequence: CAIRPGKEPYEQYF.

The rearrangement links TRBV27 to TRBJ1-6; D not certain. Trimming removed 3 bases at V and 3 bases at J, with 18 bases between. In germline, CDR1 is MNHEY, CDR2 SMNVEV (reference sequence). This CDR3 region has 18 residues. CDR3 sequence (DNA): TGTGCCAGCAGTTTGAGGCCATCGGTTACCAGCTATAATTCACCCCTCCACTTT. It specifies CASSLRPSVTSYNSPLHF.

The DNA of the CDR3 is TGTGCCAGCAGCCCATGGGGGGGGCCCTCTAGCACAGATACGCAGTATTTT. It yields the protein CASSPWGGPSSTDTQYF. This sequence joins TRBV7-2 and TRBJ2-3; perhaps TRBD2 as D (7 bases). CDR3 length: 17 amino acids. The ends were cut back, 5 bases at V and 0 bases at J, with 18 bases in the middle. CDR1 and CDR2 from the germline V gene are SGHTA and FQGNSA.

The sample holds one count of this clone. The V gene is TRBV7-2, the J gene TRBJ2-7; D is unclear. Germline V gene data show CDR1 as SGHTA and CDR2 as FQGNSA. V was clipped by 1 base and J by 6 bases, with 13 bases between them. The CDR3 spans 14 residues. The CDR3 DNA reads as TGTGCCAGCAGCTTAGAAGTCCAGGTCTCCGAGCAGTACTTC. Protein product: CASSLEVQVSEQYF.

A word on this clone: Compared with germline, one end of the junction differs, possibly owing to a read error. The gene calls are TRBV5-8 and TRBJ1-3; the D is unclear. CDR1 SGHTS and CDR2 YDEGEE come from the germline V gene. The CDR3 covers 13 residues. The CDR3 loop reads CASSLDSTNTIYF. CDR3 DNA sequence: TGTGCCAGCAGTTTGGACTCTACTAACACCATATATTTT.

V gene TRBV7-6 combines with J gene TRBJ2-7; 9 bases align to TRBD1. The junction had 9 bases not matched to a gene; V was cut back by 1 base and J by 2 bases. The CDR3 spans 17 residues. The germline V gene has CDR1 SGHVS and CDR2 FNYEAQ. Here the CDR3 reads CASSLESGQGIAYEQYF. Here the CDR3 DNA reads TGTGCCAGCAGCTTAGAATCGGGACAGGGTATCGCCTACGAGCAGTACTTC.

The gene calls are TRBV28 and TRBJ2-7; no clear D gene. This CDR3 has 15 amino acids. Germline CDR1 reads MDHEN; CDR2 reads SYDVKM. V lost 5 bases, J lost 2 bases, and 16 bases lay in between. This CDR3 reads CASSHPPPETYEQYF. CDR3 nucleotide sequence: TGTGCCAGCAGTCATCCCCCGCCGGAGACCTACGAGCAGTACTTC.

V gene TRBV19 combines with J gene TRBJ2-1; TRBD1 is a possible D gene (6 bases). Germline values: CDR1 LNHDA, CDR2 SQIVND (reference sequence). The CDR3 contains 14 residues. V was pared by 3 bases and J by 9 bases, with 15 bases between. CDR3 coding DNA: TGTGCCAGTAGTATCCAGATACAGGGAGTTGAGCAGTTCTTC. Translating it yields CASSIQIQGVEQFF. Filled out from reference TRBV19 and TRBJ2-1, the complete variable domain reads DGGITQSPKYLFRKEGQNVTLSCEQNLNHDAMYWYRQDPGQGLRLIYYSQIVNDFQKGDIAEGYSVSREKKESFPLTVTSAQKNPTAFYLCASSIQIQGVEQFFGPGTRLTVL.

The gene calls are TRBV4-2 and TRBJ2-3; TRBD2 matches 12 bases. V lost 1 base and J lost 0; bases outside the gene matches: 11. The germline V gene has CDR1 LGHNA and CDR2 YNFKEQ. The CDR3 sequence is 20 residues long. The CDR3 nucleotides read TGTGCCAGCAGCCAAGTGGGGGAGGCTAGCGGGAGGGTAAGCACAGATACGCAGTATTTT. This codes for CASSQVGEASGRVSTDTQYF.

The chain joins TRBV18 to TRBJ1-5; D not certain. The V gene's germline CDR1 is KGHSH and CDR2 LQKENI. V dropped 3 bases and J dropped 5 bases, with 8 bases sitting between them. The CDR3 consists of 13 residues. CDR3 nucleotide sequence: TGTGCCAGCTCACCGACTAAGGATCAGCCCCAGCATTTT. This codes for CASSPTKDQPQHF. Full variable domain (outside the CDR3, taken from reference TRBV18 and TRBJ1-5): NAGVMQNPRHLVRRRGQEARLRCSPMKGHSHVYWYRQLPEEGLKFMVYLQKENIIDESGMPKERFSAEFPKEGPSILRIQQVVRGDSAAYFCASSPTKDQPQHFGDGTRLSIL.

This clone was counted a single time. The rearrangement links TRBV13 to TRBJ2-7; 7 bases match TRBD1. CDR3 length equals 13 residues. The trim removed 6 bases at V and 3 bases at J, leaving 5 bases unmatched. CDR1 PRHDT and CDR2 FYEKMQ come from the germline V gene (reference sequence). The CDR3 DNA reads as TGTGCCAGCAGGATAGGGGGCTTCTACGAGCAGTACTTC. Amino acid sequence: CASRIGGFYEQYF.

The chain carries TRBV6-5 and TRBJ2-7; D is perhaps TRBD1 (6 bases). CDR3 length equals 12 residues. Germline V lookup: CDR1 MNHEY, CDR2 SVGAGI. Trimming pared 6 bases from V and 4 bases from J, leaving 10 bases between. The CDR3 bases are TGTGCCAGCAGGAAACAGGGTTACGAGCAGTACTTC. Its protein is CASRKQGYEQYF.

This chain links TRBV9 with TRBJ1-2, with 7 bases that match TRBD1. J was trimmed by 6 bases and V by 4 bases; bases with no gene match: 12. The CDR3 has 15 residues. From germline, CDR1 is SGDLS and CDR2 YYNGEE. This CDR3 reads CASSFGTEGWDGYTF. The CDR3 nucleotides are TGTGCCAGCAGCTTCGGGACAGAGGGGTGGGATGGCTACACCTTC. The full variable domain, completed using reference TRBV9 and TRBJ1-2, is DSGVTQTPKHLITATGQRVTLRCSPRSGDLSVYWYQQSLDQGLQFLIQYYNGEERAKGNILERFSAQQFPDLHSELNLSSLELGDSALYFCASSFGTEGWDGYTFGSGTRLTVV.

This clone was seen a few times. The chain recombines TRBV5-1 with TRBJ1-2, with TRBD1 as a possible D gene (6 bases). V lost 4 bases and J lost 4, with 14 bases in between. Per the germline V gene, CDR1 is SGHRS and CDR2 is YFSETQ. This CDR3 comprises 14 residues. The CDR3: CASSVKGEPYGYTF. The CDR3 region has the DNA TGCGCCAGCAGCGTCAAGGGGGAGCCCTATGGCTACACCTTC. Filled out from reference TRBV5-1 and TRBJ1-2, the complete variable domain reads KAGVTQTPRYLIKTRGQQVTLSCSPISGHRSVSWYQQTPGQGLQFLFEYFSETQRNKGNFPGRFSGRQFSNSRSEMNVSTLELGDSALYLCASSVKGEPYGYTFGSGTRLTVV.

CDR3 coding DNA: TGTGCCAGCAGCCCCCAGGCGGGAGGGCGGTCAGATACGCAGTATTTT. This sequence encodes CASSPQAGGRSDTQYF. The chain is built from TRBV7-2 and TRBJ2-3; the match to TRBD2 covers 9 bases. CDR3 length equals 16 residues. The germline V gene has CDR1 SGHTA and CDR2 FQGNSA. V lost 5 bases and J lost 4; bases outside the gene matches: 10.

The rearrangement joins TRBV9 to TRBJ2-3, with TRBD2 identical over 7 bases. The length of the CDR3 is 16 residues. The J segment lost 1 base and the V segment lost 0 bases, leaving 5 bases of the junction unmatched. Looked up from germline, CDR1 is SGDLS and CDR2 is YYNGEE. The CDR3 here is CASSVAGGRRTDTQYF. The CDR3, as DNA: TGTGCCAGCAGCGTAGCCGGGGGGAGGCGCACAGATACGCAGTATTTT.

This sequence joins TRBV7-9 and TRBJ2-7; D is perhaps TRBD1 (6 bases). Between the trimmed V and J ends, which lost 1 base and 5 bases, there was a span of 15 bases. This CDR3 region has 15 residues. CDR1 and CDR2 (germline): SEHNR, FQNEAQ (reference sequence). The CDR3 spells CASSLDRTEYDEQYF. The CDR3 nucleotides are TGTGCCAGCAGCTTAGACAGGACAGAGTATGACGAGCAGTACTTC. Based on the CDR3 plus reference TRBV7-9 and TRBJ2-7, the full variable domain is DTGVSQNPRHKITKRGQNVTFRCDPISEHNRLYWYRQTLGQGPEFLTYFQNEAQLEKSRLLSDRFSAERPKGSFSTLEIQRTEQGDSAMYLCASSLDRTEYDEQYFGPGTRLTVT.

This clone appeared a single time. This sequence joins TRBV13 and TRBJ2-3, with a tentative D call TRBD2 (5 bases). Germline CDR1 is PRHDT and CDR2 is FYEKMQ (reference sequence). V shed 5 bases and J shed 0 bases, with 15 bases lying between them. The CDR3 length is 16 residues. DNA for the CDR3: TGTGCCAGCAGCCCTGACGGACTTACTAGCACAGATACGCAGTATTTT. It specifies CASSPDGLTSTDTQYF. The variable domain in full, with the rest retrieved from reference TRBV13 and TRBJ2-3, is AAGVIQSPRHLIKEKRETATLKCYPIPRHDTVYWYQQGPGQDPQFLISFYEKMQSDKGSIPDRFSAQQFSDYHSELNMSSLELGDSALYFCASSPDGLTSTDTQYFGPGTRLTVL.

The chain employs TRBV7-9 and TRBJ2-7; TRBD1 matches 8 bases. From germline, CDR1 is SEHNR and CDR2 FQNEAQ (reference sequence). The CDR3 consists of 14 residues. V gave up 5 bases and J gave up 5 bases; unmatched junction bases: 8. The CDR3 sequence: CASSPGTGRHEQYF. DNA for the CDR3: TGTGCCAGCAGCCCCGGGACAGGACGACACGAGCAGTACTTC.

The CDR3: CASSTERRVLYGYTF. The CDR3 nucleotides read TGCGCCAGCAGTACCGAACGGAGGGTTTTATATGGCTACACCTTC. J is TRBJ1-2 and V is TRBV4-1; D not resolved. With 6 bases removed from V and 5 bases from J, the gap between germline ends came to 19 bases. CDR3 size: 15 residues. CDR1 and CDR2 (germline): MGHRA, YSYEKL.

V is TRBV7-9 and J is TRBJ1-2, with 8 positions matching TRBD1. This CDR3 spans 17 amino acids. Germline lookup yields CDR1 SEHNR and CDR2 FQNEAQ (reference sequence). The V and J ends lost 5 bases and 0 bases, in that order; junction bases with no gene match: 11. The CDR3 region is CASSKGQGAPPNYGYTF. In DNA, the CDR3 is TGTGCCAGCAGCAAGGGGCAGGGGGCACCCCCTAACTATGGCTACACCTTC.

This chain uses TRBV19 with TRBJ2-3; weak D call: TRBD2 (5 bases). Trimming removed 5 bases from V and 3 bases from J, with 33 bases in between. Germline assignment: CDR1 LNHDA and CDR2 SQIVND (reference sequence). The CDR3 totals 21 residues. The CDR3 sequence is CASSPRGTSRSLVGITDTQYF. The DNA of the CDR3 is TGTGCCAGTAGTCCTCGAGGCACTAGTCGTTCGCTTGTGGGGATAACAGATACGCAGTATTTT.

This chain connects TRBV4-3 to TRBJ2-7, with D tentatively TRBD2 (5 bases). CDR1 LGHNA and CDR2 YSLEER come from the germline V gene. V was shortened by 0 bases and J by 4 bases, with 7 bases between the two germline ends. CDR3 length: 13 residues. The DNA for the CDR3 is TGCGCCAGCAGCCAAGATCGGGGTTACGAGCAGTACTTC. Protein product: CASSQDRGYEQYF.